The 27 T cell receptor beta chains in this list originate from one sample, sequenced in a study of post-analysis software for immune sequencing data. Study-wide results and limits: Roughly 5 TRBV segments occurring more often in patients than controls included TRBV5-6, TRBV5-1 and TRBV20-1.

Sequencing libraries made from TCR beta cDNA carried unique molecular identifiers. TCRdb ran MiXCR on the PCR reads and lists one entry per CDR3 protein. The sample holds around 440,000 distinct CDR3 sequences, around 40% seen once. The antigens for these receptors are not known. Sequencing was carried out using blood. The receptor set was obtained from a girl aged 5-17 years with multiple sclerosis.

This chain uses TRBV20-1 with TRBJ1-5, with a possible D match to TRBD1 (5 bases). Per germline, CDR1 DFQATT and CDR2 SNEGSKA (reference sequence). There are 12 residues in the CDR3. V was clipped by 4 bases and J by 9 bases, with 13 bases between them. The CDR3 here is CSAIDGAGPQHF. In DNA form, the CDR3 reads TGCAGTGCTATCGACGGGGCTGGGCCCCAGCATTTT.

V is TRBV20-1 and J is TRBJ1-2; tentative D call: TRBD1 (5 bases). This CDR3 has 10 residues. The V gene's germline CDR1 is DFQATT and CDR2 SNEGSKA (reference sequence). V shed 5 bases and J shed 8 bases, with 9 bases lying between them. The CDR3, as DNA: TGCAGTGCTTGGACACGCGGCTACACCTTC. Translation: CSAWTRGYTF.

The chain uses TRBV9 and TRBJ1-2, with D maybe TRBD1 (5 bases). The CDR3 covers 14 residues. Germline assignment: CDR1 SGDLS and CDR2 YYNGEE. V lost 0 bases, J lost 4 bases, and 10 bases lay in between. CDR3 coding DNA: TGTGCCAGCAGCGTAGATAAGGGGACCTATGGCTACACCTTC. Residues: CASSVDKGTYGYTF.

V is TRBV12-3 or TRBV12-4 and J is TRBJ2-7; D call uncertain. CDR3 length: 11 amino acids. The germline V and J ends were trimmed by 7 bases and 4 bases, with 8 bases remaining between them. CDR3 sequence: CASTPGYEQYF. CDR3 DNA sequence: TGTGCCAGCACCCCGGGTTACGAGCAGTACTTC.

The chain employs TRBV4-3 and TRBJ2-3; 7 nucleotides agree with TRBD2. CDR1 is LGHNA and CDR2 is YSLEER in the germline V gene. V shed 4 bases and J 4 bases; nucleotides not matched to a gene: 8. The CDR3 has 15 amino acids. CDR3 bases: TGCGCCAGCAGCCCATCCTGGGACTACTCAGATACGCAGTATTTT. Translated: CASSPSWDYSDTQYF.

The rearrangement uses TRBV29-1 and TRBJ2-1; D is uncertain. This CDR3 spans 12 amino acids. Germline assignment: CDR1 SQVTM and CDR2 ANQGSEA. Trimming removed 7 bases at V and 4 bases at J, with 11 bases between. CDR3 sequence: CSALYGYNEQFF. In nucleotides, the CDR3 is TGCAGCGCTCTTTATGGTTACAATGAGCAGTTCTTC.

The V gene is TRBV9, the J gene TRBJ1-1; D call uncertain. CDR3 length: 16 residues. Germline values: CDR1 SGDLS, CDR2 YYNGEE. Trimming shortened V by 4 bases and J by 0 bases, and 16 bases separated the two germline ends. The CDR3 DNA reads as TGTGCCAGCAGCTCCTCGATGGACCGAGTGAACACTGAAGCTTTCTTT. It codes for CASSSSMDRVNTEAFF.

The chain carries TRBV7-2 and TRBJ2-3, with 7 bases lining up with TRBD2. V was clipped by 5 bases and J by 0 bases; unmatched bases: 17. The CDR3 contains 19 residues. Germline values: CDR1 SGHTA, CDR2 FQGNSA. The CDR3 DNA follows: TGTGCCAGCAGCAAAAGAGGGTCGAGCGGGGCTACTAGCACAGATACGCAGTATTTT. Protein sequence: CASSKRGSSGATSTDTQYF.

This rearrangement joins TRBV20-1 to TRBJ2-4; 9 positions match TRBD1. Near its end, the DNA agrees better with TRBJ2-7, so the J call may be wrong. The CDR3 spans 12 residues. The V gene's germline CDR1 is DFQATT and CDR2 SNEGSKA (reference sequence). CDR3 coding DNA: TGCAGTGCCGGGGACAGGGTTCGCGAGCAGTACTTC. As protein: CSAGDRVREQYF.

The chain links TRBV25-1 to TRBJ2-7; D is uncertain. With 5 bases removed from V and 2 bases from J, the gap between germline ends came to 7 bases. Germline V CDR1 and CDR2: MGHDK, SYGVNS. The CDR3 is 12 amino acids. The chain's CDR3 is CASSPETYEQYF. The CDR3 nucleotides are TGTGCCAGCAGTCCGGAAACCTACGAGCAGTACTTC.

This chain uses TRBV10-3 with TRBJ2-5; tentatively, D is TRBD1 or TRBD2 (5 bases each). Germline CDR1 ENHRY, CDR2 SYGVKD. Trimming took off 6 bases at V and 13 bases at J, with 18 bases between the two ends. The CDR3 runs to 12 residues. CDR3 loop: CAISTNGDERYF. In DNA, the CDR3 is TGTGCCATCAGCACCAATGGGGACGAGCGGTACTTC.

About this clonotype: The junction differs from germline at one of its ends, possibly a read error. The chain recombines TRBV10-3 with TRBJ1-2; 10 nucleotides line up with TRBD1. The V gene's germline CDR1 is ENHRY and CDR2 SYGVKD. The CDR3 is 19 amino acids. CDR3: CATSAAPFPGQGANYGYTF. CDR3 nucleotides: TGTGCCACCAGTGCCGCTCCTTTTCCAGGACAGGGGGCTAACTATGGCTACACCTTC.

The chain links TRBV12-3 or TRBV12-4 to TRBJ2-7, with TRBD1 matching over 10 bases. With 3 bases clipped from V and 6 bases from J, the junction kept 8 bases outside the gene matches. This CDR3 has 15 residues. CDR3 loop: CASSLGGTGVAEQYF. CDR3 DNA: TGTGCCAGCAGTTTGGGCGGGACAGGGGTAGCCGAGCAGTACTTC.

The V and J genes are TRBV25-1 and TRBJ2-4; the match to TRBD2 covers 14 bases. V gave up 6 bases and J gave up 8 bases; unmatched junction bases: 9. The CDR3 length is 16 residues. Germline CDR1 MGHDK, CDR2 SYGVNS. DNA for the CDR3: TGTGCCAGCAGGATAGGGACTAGCGGGAGAGGGGACATTCAGTACTTC. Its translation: CASRIGTSGRGDIQYF.

CDR3 bases: TGTGCCAGCAGCTCCGCGGGACTAGCGGGCTATGAGCAGTTCTTC. Translating it yields CASSSAGLAGYEQFF. The chain uses TRBV7-9 and TRBJ2-1, with 12 nucleotides matching TRBD2. This CDR3 is 15 amino acids long. Trimming cost V 4 bases and J 8 bases; bases outside gene matches: 6. Per germline, CDR1 SEHNR and CDR2 FQNEAQ (reference sequence).

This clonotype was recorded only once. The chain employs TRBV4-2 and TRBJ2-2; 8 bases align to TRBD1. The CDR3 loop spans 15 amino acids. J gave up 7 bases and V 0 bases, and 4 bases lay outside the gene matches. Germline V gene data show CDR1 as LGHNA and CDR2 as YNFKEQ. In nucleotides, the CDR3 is TGTGCCAGCAGCCAAGAATCAGGGGGCGTCGGGGAGCTGTTTTTT. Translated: CASSQESGGVGELFF.

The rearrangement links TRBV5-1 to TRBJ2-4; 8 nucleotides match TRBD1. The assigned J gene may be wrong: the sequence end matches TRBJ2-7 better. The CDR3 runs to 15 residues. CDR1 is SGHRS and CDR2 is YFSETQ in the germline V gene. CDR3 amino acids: CASSLATGEYGEQYF. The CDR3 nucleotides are TGCGCCAGCAGCTTGGCGACAGGGGAATATGGCGAGCAGTACTTC.

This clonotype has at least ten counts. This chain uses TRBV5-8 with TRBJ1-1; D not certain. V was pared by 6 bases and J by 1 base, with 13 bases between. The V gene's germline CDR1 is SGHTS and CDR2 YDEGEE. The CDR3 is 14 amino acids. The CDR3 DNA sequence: TGTGCCAGCACCCAAATCGACGGGAACACTGAAGCTTTCTTT. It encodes CASTQIDGNTEAFF.

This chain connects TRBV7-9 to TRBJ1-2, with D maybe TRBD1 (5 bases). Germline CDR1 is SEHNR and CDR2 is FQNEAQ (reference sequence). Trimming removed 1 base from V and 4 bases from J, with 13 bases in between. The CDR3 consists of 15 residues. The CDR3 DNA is TGTGCCAGCAGCTTAGGGACCGGGACGGCCTATGGCTACACCTTC. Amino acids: CASSLGTGTAYGYTF. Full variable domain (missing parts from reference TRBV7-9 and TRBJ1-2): DTGVSQNPRHKITKRGQNVTFRCDPISEHNRLYWYRQTLGQGPEFLTYFQNEAQLEKSRLLSDRFSAERPKGSFSTLEIQRTEQGDSAMYLCASSLGTGTAYGYTFGSGTRLTVV.

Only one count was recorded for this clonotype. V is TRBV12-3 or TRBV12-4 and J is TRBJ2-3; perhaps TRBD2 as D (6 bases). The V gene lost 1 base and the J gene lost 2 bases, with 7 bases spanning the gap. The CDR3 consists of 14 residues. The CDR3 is CASSLGGNTDTQYF. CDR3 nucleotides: TGTGCCAGCAGTTTAGGCGGGAACACAGATACGCAGTATTTT.

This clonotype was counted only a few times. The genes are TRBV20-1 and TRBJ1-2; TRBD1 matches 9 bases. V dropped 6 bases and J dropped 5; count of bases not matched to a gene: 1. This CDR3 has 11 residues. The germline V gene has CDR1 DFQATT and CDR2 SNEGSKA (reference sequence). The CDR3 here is CSAGQGYGYTF. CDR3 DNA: TGCAGTGCCGGACAGGGGTATGGCTACACCTTC.

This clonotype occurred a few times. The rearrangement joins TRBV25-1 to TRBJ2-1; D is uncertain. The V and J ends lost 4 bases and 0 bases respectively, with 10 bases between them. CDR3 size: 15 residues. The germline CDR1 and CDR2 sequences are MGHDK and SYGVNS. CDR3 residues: CASSATWSSYNEQFF. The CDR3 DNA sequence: TGTGCCAGCAGTGCCACATGGTCCTCCTACAATGAGCAGTTCTTC.

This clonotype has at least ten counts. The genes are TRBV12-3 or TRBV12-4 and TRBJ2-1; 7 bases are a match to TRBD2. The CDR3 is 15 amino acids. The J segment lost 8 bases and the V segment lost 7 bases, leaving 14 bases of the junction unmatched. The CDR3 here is CASTLGLAEGDEQFF. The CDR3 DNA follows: TGTGCCAGCACCCTGGGGCTAGCGGAAGGGGATGAGCAGTTCTTC.

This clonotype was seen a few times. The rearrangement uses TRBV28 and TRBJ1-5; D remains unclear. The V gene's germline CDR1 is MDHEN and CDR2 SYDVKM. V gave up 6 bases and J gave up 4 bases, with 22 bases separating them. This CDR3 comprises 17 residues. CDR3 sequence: CASRGKAIHTLNQPQHF. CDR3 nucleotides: TGTGCCAGCAGGGGGAAGGCAATACATACCCTAAATCAGCCCCAGCATTTT.

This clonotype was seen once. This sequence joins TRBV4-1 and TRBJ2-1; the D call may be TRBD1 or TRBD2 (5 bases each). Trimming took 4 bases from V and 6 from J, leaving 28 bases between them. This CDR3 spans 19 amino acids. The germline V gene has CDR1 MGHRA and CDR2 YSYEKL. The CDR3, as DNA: TGCGCCAGCAGCCCTGAGGGGCCCGGGACCGCGAACGGGGCCAATGAGCAGTTCTTC. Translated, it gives CASSPEGPGTANGANEQFF.

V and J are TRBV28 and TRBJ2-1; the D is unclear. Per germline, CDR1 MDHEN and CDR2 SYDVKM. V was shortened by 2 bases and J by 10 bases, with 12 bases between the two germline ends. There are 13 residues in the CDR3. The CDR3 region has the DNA TGTGCCAGCAGTTTAAACAGAATGAGGGAGCAGTTCTTC. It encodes CASSLNRMREQFF.

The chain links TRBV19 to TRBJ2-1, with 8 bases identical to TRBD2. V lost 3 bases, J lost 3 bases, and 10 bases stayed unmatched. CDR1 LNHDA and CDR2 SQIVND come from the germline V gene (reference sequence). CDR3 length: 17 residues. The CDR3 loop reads CASSIRTSGGVYNEQFF. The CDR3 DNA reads TGTGCCAGTAGTATTCGTACTAGCGGAGGGGTCTACAATGAGCAGTTCTTC.